This T cell receptor (beta chain) was captured in a study of blood T cells in healthy people across ages. The study's findings and limits: The recorded TCR beta diversity per million T cells decreased in a roughly linear manner with age. Researchers report that TCR beta diversity correlated strongly with naive T cell percentage.

The length of the CDR3 is 16 residues. Germline loops: CDR1 MNHEY, CDR2 SMNVEV (reference sequence). Donors gave around 9.3 milliliters of peripheral blood apiece. Comments on this clonotype: Its antigen is undetermined.

Through a sample-barcoded 5' primer and a J-beta primer mix, a second PCR was run for about 6 to 11 cycles. TCRdb used MiXCR to reprocess the 5' RACE reads, holding one entry per CDR3 protein. In the table there are about 800,000 distinct CDR3 sequences, roughly 50% of which are singletons. V gene TRBV27 combines with J gene TRBJ2-4; the match to TRBD2 covers 8 bases. The closer fit of TRBJ2-5 to the DNA end suggests the J call may be wrong. Sequencing was carried out using blood. The origin of this receptor is a man aged 30 to 45 in good health. CDR3: CASSRAGEGARETQYF. CDR3 in DNA: TGTGCCAGCAGTAGAGCGGGGGAAGGAGCCAGGGAGACCCAGTACTTC.